Shown below are 8 T cell receptor beta chains from a single sample sequenced in a study of tumor and adjacent non-tumor tissue in lung cancer. Three rounds of nested PCR, following a modified ARM-PCR protocol, produced the TCRbeta library. TCRdb re-analysed the multiplex PCR reads in MiXCR, keeping a single row per CDR3 protein. The table has about 79,000 distinct CDR3 sequences, around 70% seen once; the top ten hold roughly a tenth. This sample's RNA came from whole unsorted tissue. Material: lung tumor tissue. The origin of the receptors is a woman aged 40 to 50 with non-small cell lung cancer.

Of note for this clonotype: Germline is not matched at one junction end, which may reflect a read error. The CDR3 sequence: CTSSLDPQRSYEQNF. The CDR3 DNA reads TGTACCAGTAGCTTAGATCCCCAGAGGTCCTACGAGCAGAACTTC. The genes are TRBV11-2 and TRBJ2-7; D is uncertain. This CDR3 comprises 15 residues. CDR1 and CDR2 (germline): SGHAT, FQNNGV.

As regards this clonotype: This may be a read error, as it is one base from a much larger clone. The chain uses TRBV20-1 and TRBJ2-5; no definite D call. This CDR3 is 12 amino acids long. The germline CDR1 and CDR2 sequences are DFQATT and SNEGSKA (reference sequence). Trimming took off 1 base at V and 5 bases at J, with 8 bases between the two ends. CDR3 sequence (DNA): TGCAGTGCTAGAGGCATGAGTGAGACCCAGTACTTC. It specifies CSARGMSETQYF.

The V call is TRBV6-5, the J call TRBJ2-5; D is uncertain. The germline gives CDR1 MNHEY, CDR2 SVGAGI. V was pared by 1 base and J by 2 bases, with 11 bases between. This CDR3 spans 15 amino acids. DNA for the CDR3: TGTGCCAGCAGTTACTTCGCGCAGTTTCAAGAGACCCAGTACTTC. This gives the protein CASSYFAQFQETQYF.

Points on this clonotype: The junction differs from germline at one of its ends, possibly a read error. The chain recombines TRBV6-5 with TRBJ2-3; either TRBD1 or TRBD2 may fit D (5 bases each). The CDR3 spans 15 residues. Germline-derived CDR1 and CDR2 are MNHEY and SVGAGI. CDR3 sequence reads: CTSSWQGRGSDTQYF. The DNA of the CDR3 is TGTACCAGCAGTTGGCAAGGACGGGGCTCAGATACGCAGTATTTT.

A note on this clonotype: The junction departs from germline at one end; a sequencing error may be responsible. The V call is TRBV14, the J call TRBJ2-1; tentatively, D is TRBD1 or TRBD2 (5 bases each). The CDR3 contains 15 residues. From germline, CDR1 is SGHDN and CDR2 FVKESK. This CDR3 reads CASSPVGVEANEQFF. The CDR3 DNA follows: TGTGCTAGCAGCCCGGTAGGGGTGGAGGCCAATGAGCAGTTCTTC.

CDR3 sequence reads: CASGGGSYNEQFF. DNA of the CDR3: TGTGCCAGCGGGGGGGGCTCCTACAATGAGCAGTTCTTC. The rearrangement joins TRBV11-3 to TRBJ2-1; the match to TRBD2 covers 7 bases. Losses at the gene ends were 8 bases for V and 0 bases for J; bases not matched to a gene: 1. The CDR3 sequence is 13 residues long. In germline, CDR1 is SGHNT, CDR2 YENEEA.

This clonotype came up a few times. The gene calls are TRBV2 and TRBJ2-2; 8 bases fit TRBD1. Trimming at V came to 7 bases and at J to 2 bases, leaving 6 bases not matched to a gene. This CDR3 spans 15 amino acids. Germline CDR1 is SNHLY and CDR2 is FYNNEI. CDR3 coding DNA: TGTGCCAGCATTCGACAGGGGCGAAACACCGGGGAGCTGTTTTTT. Translation gives CASIRQGRNTGELFF.

A note on this clonotype: No conserved phenylalanine or tryptophan is present at the end of the CDR3, so a read error is the likely explanation. The rearrangement links TRBV30 to TRBJ2-5, with 8 bases fitting TRBD2. Germline values: CDR1 GTSNPN, CDR2 SVGIG (reference sequence). CDR3 length: 13 amino acids. The CDR3 here is CTWRSAGVWTQYL. The CDR3 DNA sequence: TGTACCTGGAGATCAGCGGGGGTGTGGACCCAGTACCTC.